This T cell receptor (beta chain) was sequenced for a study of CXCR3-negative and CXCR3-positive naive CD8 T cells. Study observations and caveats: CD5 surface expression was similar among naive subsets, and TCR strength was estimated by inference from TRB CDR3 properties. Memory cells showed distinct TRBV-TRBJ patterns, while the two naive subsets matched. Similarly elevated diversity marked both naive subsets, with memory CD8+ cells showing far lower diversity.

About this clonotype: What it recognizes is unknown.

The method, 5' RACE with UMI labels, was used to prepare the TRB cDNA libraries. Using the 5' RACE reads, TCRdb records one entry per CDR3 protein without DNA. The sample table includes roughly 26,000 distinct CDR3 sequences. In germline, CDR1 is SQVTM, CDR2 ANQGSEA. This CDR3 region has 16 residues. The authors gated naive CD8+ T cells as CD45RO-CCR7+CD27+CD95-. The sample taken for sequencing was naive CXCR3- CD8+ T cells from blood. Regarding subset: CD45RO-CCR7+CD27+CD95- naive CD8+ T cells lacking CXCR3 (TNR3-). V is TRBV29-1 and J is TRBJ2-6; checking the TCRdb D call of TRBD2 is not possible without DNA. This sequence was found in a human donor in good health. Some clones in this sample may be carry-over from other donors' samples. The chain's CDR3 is CSVEDGGTSGANVLTF.